This entry lists 19 T cell receptor beta chains sequenced from one sample in a study of metastatic and nonmetastatic thyroid tumors (dated by TCRdb to 2020 to 2022). The method was PCR. TCRdb records Illumina HiSeq 4000 as the sequencer. Clones were called with MiXCR by TCRdb after fastp trimmed the public reads at Q25, and only in-frame beta chains were retained. This sample lists around 16,000 clones; under 30% were detected once. Jointly, the top ten make up about 14% of the sample. None of the patients had been given any treatment before thyroid surgery. Specimen: adjacent normal tissue. The receptors originated from a female donor with papillary thyroid cancer or a benign thyroid nodule (not recorded which). Some clones in this sample may be carry-over from other donors' samples.

The rearrangement uses TRBV11-2 and TRBJ1-1; D remains ambiguous. The V gene's germline CDR1 is SGHAT and CDR2 FQNNGV. The CDR3 is 16 amino acids. With 7 bases removed from V and 1 base from J, the gap between germline ends came to 19 bases. The DNA for the CDR3 is TGTGCCAGCATACCGGACCTGGGGAGAACGAACACTGAAGCTTTCTTT. This codes for CASIPDLGRTNTEAFF. The variable domain in full, with the rest retrieved from reference TRBV11-2 and TRBJ1-1, is EAGVAQSPRYKIIEKRQSVAFWCNPISGHATLYWYQQILGQGPKLLIQFQNNGVVDDSQLPKDRFSAERLKGVDSTLKIQPAKLEDSAVYLCASIPDLGRTNTEAFFGQGTRLTVV.

This clone is labeled large. This chain uses TRBV6-1 with TRBJ1-2, with D possibly TRBD1 on 6 matching bases. CDR1 and CDR2 (germline): MNHNS, SASEGT. V was pared by 7 bases and J by 6 bases, with 18 bases between. This CDR3 is built from 14 residues. This CDR3 reads CASTRSGGGHGYTF. CDR3 DNA sequence: TGTGCCAGCACCCGTTCAGGCGGGGGCCATGGCTACACCTTC.

About this clone: The identical CDR3 is also encoded by other nucleotide sequences in the sample. The rearrangement links TRBV11-2 to TRBJ2-3; 14 bases align to TRBD2. With 5 bases clipped from V and 6 bases from J, the junction kept 13 bases outside the gene matches. The germline gives CDR1 SGHAT, CDR2 FQNNGV. The CDR3 is 18 residues long. The CDR3 DNA sequence: TGTGCCAGCAGCCGAAGTACGGGACTAGCGGGAGTATCGGATACGCAGTATTTT. Translation gives CASSRSTGLAGVSDTQYF.

This CDR3 reads CASSLGLAGGNEQFF. CDR3 in DNA: TGTGCCAGCAGCTTGGGACTAGCGGGCGGCAATGAGCAGTTCTTC. The V call is TRBV11-2, the J call TRBJ2-1; 12 bases match TRBD2. Trimming cost V 3 bases and J 6 bases; bases outside gene matches: 3. The CDR3 extends over 15 amino acids. Germline CDR1 SGHAT, CDR2 FQNNGV.

This chain connects TRBV20-1 to TRBJ1-5; TRBD1 might be the D (5 bases). The CDR3 has 13 residues. Germline V gene sequence: CDR1 DFQATT, CDR2 SNEGSKA (reference sequence). V was cut by 3 bases and J by 4 bases, with 10 bases left in between. The CDR3 is CSARGDFNQPQHF. CDR3 nucleotide sequence: TGCAGTGCTAGGGGGGACTTTAATCAGCCCCAGCATTTT.

The V gene is TRBV12-3 or TRBV12-4, the J gene TRBJ1-2, with 10 bases aligning to TRBD1. With V trimmed by 7 bases and J by 7 bases, 9 bases remained unmatched. The CDR3 runs 14 residues. The DNA for the CDR3 is TGTGCCAGCACTATGACAGGGGGCGGGAGTGGCTACACCTTC. It specifies CASTMTGGGSGYTF.

The chain employs TRBV6-1 and TRBJ1-5; D remains unclear. V lost 7 bases to trimming and J lost 2 bases, with 9 bases between them. Per germline, CDR1 MNHNS and CDR2 SASEGT. The CDR3 runs to 13 residues. In DNA form, the CDR3 reads TGTGCCAGCACCCTGAGAGGCAATCAGCCCCAGCATTTT. Translated, it gives CASTLRGNQPQHF.

This clone showed up just a few times. The chain is built from TRBV12-5 and TRBJ1-2; 9 bases align to TRBD1. After removal of 3 bases from V and 5 bases from J, the junction contained 4 bases not matched to a gene. The CDR3 is 14 residues long. Per germline, CDR1 LGHNT and CDR2 FRNRAP. The DNA for the CDR3 is TGTGCTAGTGGTTTCACCGGGACAGGGTATGGCTACACCTTC. This encodes CASGFTGTGYGYTF.

On this clone itself: This may be a read error: a much more frequent sequence differs by one nucleotide. The chain has TRBV6-1 and TRBJ1-2; the D is unclear. Germline V gene lookup returns CDR1 MNHNS and CDR2 SASEGT. V was cut by 7 bases and J by 5 bases, with 17 bases left in between. This CDR3 is 14 amino acids long. CDR3 nucleotides: TGTGCCAGCACCCCGTCCATGGGAAAGTATGGCTACACCTTC. Translating it yields CASTPSMGKYGYTF.

A few counts support this clone. This may come from a read error, since a much larger clone is one base off. The chain uses TRBV6-5 and TRBJ2-2; D gene unclear. The CDR3 has 16 residues. V was pared by 0 bases and J by 4 bases, with 12 bases between. Germline values: CDR1 MNHEY, CDR2 SVGAGI. The CDR3 spells CASSYSTEEITGELFF. CDR3 DNA: TGTGCCAGCAGTTACTCGACTGAGGAGATCACCGGGGAGCTGTTTTTT.

The rearrangement links TRBV28 to TRBJ1-4; D not certain. V was cut by 6 bases and J by 0 bases, with 5 bases left in between. Germline assignment: CDR1 MDHEN and CDR2 SYDVKM. There are 13 residues in the CDR3. Here the CDR3 DNA reads TGTGCCAGCAGGGGGACAACTAATGAAAAACTGTTTTTT. Translated, it gives CASRGTTNEKLFF.

This chain connects TRBV30 to TRBJ1-1; D uncertain. The CDR3 loop spans 11 amino acids. Germline V gives CDR1 GTSNPN, CDR2 SVGIG (reference sequence). Trimming left V 2 bases short and J 0 bases short, with 1 base between. This chain's CDR3 is CAWSMNTEAFF. The DNA for the CDR3 is TGTGCCTGGAGTATGAACACTGAAGCTTTCTTT.

The gene calls are TRBV5-1 and TRBJ1-1; 9 positions agree with TRBD1. The length of the CDR3 is 19 residues. Unmatched junction bases numbered 16, after V lost 1 base and J lost 3 bases. Per germline, CDR1 SGHRS and CDR2 YFSETQ. The CDR3 bases are TGCGCCAGCAGCTTGTATGGGGTAAACAGGGGGCGTCTGGACACTGAAGCTTTCTTT. Residues: CASSLYGVNRGRLDTEAFF.

This clone was counted a few times. One junction end disagrees with the germline gene, perhaps due to a read error. The V gene is TRBV25-1, the J gene TRBJ2-7, with 8 bases that match TRBD1. The germline CDR1 and CDR2 sequences are MGHDK and SYGVNS. This CDR3 is 15 amino acids long. The CDR3 coding sequence is TGTGCCAGCAGCGAATCAGGGGGCCGCTATGAGGAGCAGTACTTC. Amino acid sequence: CASSESGGRYEEQYF.

V and J are TRBV28 and TRBJ2-3; tentatively, D is TRBD1 (6 bases). CDR3 length: 12 amino acids. CDR1 and CDR2 from the germline V gene are MDHEN and SYDVKM. V lost 6 bases to trimming and J lost 7 bases, with 11 bases between them. The CDR3 DNA is TGTGCCAGCAGCATAACAGGGAATACGCAGTATTTT. Translating gives CASSITGNTQYF.

The V call is TRBV30, the J call TRBJ2-5; D is possibly TRBD2 (6 bases). This CDR3 region has 13 residues. Between the trimmed V and J ends, which lost 1 base and 1 base, there was a span of 7 bases. CDR1 is GTSNPN, CDR2 SVGIG, per germline (reference sequence). DNA of the CDR3: TGTGCCTGGAGTGCGGGGGTCCAAGAGACCCAGTACTTC. Translating it yields CAWSAGVQETQYF.

In its sample, this clone was seen a few times. The rearrangement joins TRBV6-1 to TRBJ2-7, with unresolved D. CDR3 length equals 15 residues. Trimming stripped 5 bases from V and 0 bases from J, with 14 bases between. Per germline, CDR1 MNHNS and CDR2 SASEGT. CDR3 region: CASSSRPDSSYEQYF. The DNA for the CDR3 is TGTGCCAGCAGTTCCCGTCCCGATAGCTCCTACGAGCAGTACTTC.

This clone was seen only a few times. The chain carries TRBV4-2 and TRBJ2-2; a weak D match, TRBD2 (6 bases). Germline CDR1 is LGHNA and CDR2 is YNFKEQ. V lost 4 bases, J lost 0 bases, and 9 bases lay in between. The CDR3 has 15 amino acids. The CDR3 DNA follows: TGTGCCAGCAGCCCGGGACTGGCGAACACCGGGGAGCTGTTTTTT. Protein sequence: CASSPGLANTGELFF.

The CDR3 DNA reads TGTGCCAGCAGTTTAGGGGGCCCTCAAAGGGGCTACACCTTC. Its translation: CASSLGGPQRGYTF. This sequence joins TRBV27 and TRBJ1-2, with a possible D match to TRBD1 (6 bases). The V end was cut by 2 bases, the J end by 8 bases, with 15 bases between. Germline V gene lookup returns CDR1 MNHEY and CDR2 SMNVEV (reference sequence). The CDR3 runs to 14 residues.